This T cell receptor beta chain is drawn from a study of persistence of HIV-infected CD4 T cells. Study-level results: TCR analyses could not target the rare provirus-carrying CMV-responding cells. TCRbeta richness was lower in CMV- and Gag-responding cells than in anti-CD3/anti-CD28-responding cells.

The immunoSEQ assay was version 4, run in survey mode. Profiled with immunoSEQ multiplex PCR; TCRdb holds only in-frame clones, not every one. Of about 46,000 clones listed, 75% to 90% were seen once; the top ten hold more than 2.5%. Nonspecific anti-CD3/anti-CD28 bead stimulation represents the broad CD4+ T cell repertoire. Sorting of responding CD4+ T cells relied on upregulated CD40 ligand together with CD69. Inclusion required CMV-positive serology and CD4+ counts above 400 cells/uL. PBMCs were depleted of CD8+ T cells before stimulation. This clone has just one count. Its antigen is unidentified. The germline V gene encodes CDR1 SEHNR and CDR2 FQNEAQ (reference sequence). V lost 1 base and J lost 6; bases outside the gene matches: 2. The CDR3 covers 13 residues.

This TCR was sampled from an adult woman with HIV who was CMV-seropositive. Sequencing used CD4+ T cells sorted from PBMCs after roughly 20-hour stimulation, obtained from a patient who received antiretroviral therapy. V gene TRBV7-9 combines with J gene TRBJ1-1; 7 bases agree with TRBD1. DNA of the CDR3: TGTGCCAGCAGCTTAGGACAGGGCGCTGAAGCTTTCTTT. It translates to CASSLGQGAEAFF.